Only a few counts were recorded for the clone carrying this T cell receptor beta chain. Antigen: not known. This sample is drawn from a study of cytomegalovirus exposure and HLA in healthy donors. Study-wide context: HLA-typed donors contributed 80 million to 85 million unique TCRs, which were held in an early data release. The Caucasian-associated ancestry cluster contained approximately 81% of the approximately 390 genotyped donors.

This CDR3 region has 16 residues. Trimming cost V 2 bases and J 7 bases; bases outside gene matches: 6. Germline loops: CDR1 MNHEY, CDR2 SMNVEV (reference sequence). Broader study findings: Sequencing depth roughly uniform across donors was assumed in presence/absence analyses. The productive fraction for most TCR beta V segments was about 90% or about 30% in an earlier analysis.

The PCR made use of 60 Vbeta and 13 Jbeta primers. The method was immunoSEQ multiplex PCR; TCRdb's version includes in-frame clones alone and lacks a portion of them. The sample gives 120,000 to 150,000 clones, roughly 80% of which show up once; about 3% is in the top ten. Sequencing was performed on PBMCs. The receptor was isolated from a female donor in good health and CMV-seronegative. The rearrangement links TRBV27 to TRBJ2-1; 12 bases map to TRBD2. The CDR3 DNA is TGTGCCAGCAGTTTACTGACTAGCGGGAGTGGTAATGAGCAGTTCTTC. It translates to CASSLLTSGSGNEQFF.